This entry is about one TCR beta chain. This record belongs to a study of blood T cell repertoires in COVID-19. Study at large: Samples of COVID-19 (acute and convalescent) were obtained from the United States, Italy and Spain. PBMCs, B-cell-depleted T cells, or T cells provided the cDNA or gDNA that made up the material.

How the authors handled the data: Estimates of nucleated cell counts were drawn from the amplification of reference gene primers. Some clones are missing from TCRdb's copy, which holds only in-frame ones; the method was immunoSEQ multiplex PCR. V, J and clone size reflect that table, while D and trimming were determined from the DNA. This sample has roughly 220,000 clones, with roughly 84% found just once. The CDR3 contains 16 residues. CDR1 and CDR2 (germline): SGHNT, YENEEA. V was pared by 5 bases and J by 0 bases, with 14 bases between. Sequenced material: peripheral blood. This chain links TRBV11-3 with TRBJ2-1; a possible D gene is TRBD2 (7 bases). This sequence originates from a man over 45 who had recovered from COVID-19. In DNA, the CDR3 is TGTGCCAGCAGCCGGGGGGCGGGGAGCTCCTACAATGAGCAGTTCTTC. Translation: CASSRGAGSSYNEQFF. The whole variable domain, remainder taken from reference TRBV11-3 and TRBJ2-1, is EAGVVQSPRYKIIEKKQPVAFWCNPISGHNTLYWYLQNLGQGPELLIRYENEEAVDDSQLPKDRFSAERLKGVDSTLKIQPAELGDSAVYLCASSRGAGSSYNEQFFGPGTRLTVL.